The 15 T cell receptor beta chains below were found in one sample sequenced in a study of regulatory T cells in long-lasting Graves disease. Time point given: persistent/refractory GD, antithyroid drugs over 5 years with positive TRAb. Extracted PBMC RNA gave rise to the TCR library. Arm-PCR of CDR3 regions and iRepertoire HTBI primers were the basis on which TCR beta libraries were built. TCRdb redid the calling of the multiplex PCR reads with MiXCR, one entry per CDR3 protein. The sample comprises hundreds of thousands of distinct CDR3 sequences, 20% to 25% of which are singletons, and roughly 7% rests with the top ten. The sample here was peripheral blood mononuclear cells (PBMCs), taken when the disease was refractory, from a patient treated with antithyroid drugs. All receptors come from a female donor with Graves disease.

The CDR3 DNA reads TGTGCCAGCAGTTCCGGGACAGGGCAGAAGGATGGCTACACCTTC. Its translation: CASSSGTGQKDGYTF. This rearrangement joins TRBV28 to TRBJ1-2, with 9 bases aligning to TRBD1. CDR1 and CDR2 (germline): MDHEN, SYDVKM. Unmatched junction bases numbered 9, after V lost 4 bases and J lost 6 bases. The CDR3 contains 15 residues.

This clonotype came up a few times. V is TRBV6-5 and J is TRBJ2-2; 7 bases match TRBD1. V trimming: 4 bases; J trimming: 7 bases; junction bases outside the gene matches: 12. This CDR3 spans 16 amino acids. Germline-derived CDR1 and CDR2 are MNHEY and SVGAGI. The CDR3 DNA follows: TGTGCCAGCAGTTTCCTTCGGGACAGCTCTATCGGGGAGCTGTTTTTT. Residues: CASSFLRDSSIGELFF.

This clonotype was detected many times. The CDR3 reads CAISESHGTGLYGYTF. The CDR3 DNA is TGTGCCATCAGTGAGTCACACGGGACAGGCCTCTATGGCTACACCTTC. The rearrangement joins TRBV10-3 to TRBJ1-2; 8 nucleotides agree with TRBD1. The germline V gene has CDR1 ENHRY and CDR2 SYGVKD. With V trimmed by 0 bases and J by 4 bases, 7 bases remained unmatched. The CDR3 is 16 amino acids.

This clonotype was detected many times. V gene TRBV12-3 or TRBV12-4 combines with J gene TRBJ1-5; TRBD1 aligns across 8 bases. The CDR3 has 18 residues. V shed 6 bases and J 4 bases; nucleotides not matched to a gene: 17. This CDR3 reads CASRRGRGRLWVNQPQHF. In DNA, the CDR3 is TGTGCCAGCAGAAGGGGCAGGGGGCGCTTGTGGGTAAATCAGCCCCAGCATTTT.

The chain links TRBV11-3 to TRBJ2-1; either TRBD1 or TRBD2 may fit D (5 bases each). The germline CDR1 and CDR2 sequences are SGHNT and YENEEA. The CDR3 runs 16 residues. V was shortened by 2 bases and J by 3 bases, with 14 bases between the two germline ends. The CDR3 is CASSLSGGSNYNEQFF. The CDR3, as DNA: TGTGCCAGCAGCTTAAGTGGGGGATCCAACTACAATGAGCAGTTCTTC.

In its sample, this clonotype was seen many times. V and J are TRBV27 and TRBJ1-1; the D is unclear. CDR3 length: 14 residues. From germline, CDR1 is MNHEY and CDR2 SMNVEV (reference sequence). V was shortened by 4 bases and J by 3 bases, with 12 bases between the two germline ends. The DNA for the CDR3 is TGTGCCAGCAGTTACGACCCCCGGGACACTGAAGCTTTCTTT. Its translation is CASSYDPRDTEAFF.

Concerning this clonotype: Possible read error: a much larger clone is one base away. The chain links TRBV12-3 or TRBV12-4 to TRBJ1-5; 8 nucleotides match TRBD1. The CDR3 covers 14 residues. CDR3 nucleotides: TGTGCCAGCGGATATCAGGGGGCCAATCGGCCCCAGCATTTT. Encoded protein: CASGYQGANRPQHF.

The sample holds a few counts of this clonotype. The chain combines TRBV5-6 with TRBJ2-7, with 7 positions matching TRBD1. The CDR3 sequence is 14 residues long. Losses at the gene ends were 4 bases for V and 4 bases for J; bases not matched to a gene: 8. Germline CDR1 is SGHDT and CDR2 is YYEEEE. CDR3 in DNA: TGTGCCAGCAGCCGTCCGGGACAGAGTTACGAGCAGTACTTC. Its translation: CASSRPGQSYEQYF. Full variable domain (outside the CDR3, taken from reference TRBV5-6 and TRBJ2-7): DAGVTQSPTHLIKTRGQQVTLRCSPKSGHDTVSWYQQALGQGPQFIFQYYEEEERQRGNFPDRFSGHQFPNYSSELNVNALLLGDSALYLCASSRPGQSYEQYFGPGTRLTVT.

This sequence joins TRBV7-9 and TRBJ1-5; the D is unclear. The V end was cut by 3 bases, the J end by 1 base, with 7 bases between. Per germline, CDR1 SEHNR and CDR2 FQNEAQ (reference sequence). The CDR3 has 14 residues. The CDR3 protein is CASSFGTSNQPQHF. DNA of the CDR3: TGTGCCAGCAGCTTCGGCACGAGCAATCAGCCCCAGCATTTT.

This clonotype was observed at least ten times. In nucleotides, the CDR3 is TGTGCCAGCACCCGACCGAGAGAACCGAGGTACGAGCAGTACTTC. As protein: CASTRPREPRYEQYF. The V gene is TRBV7-2, the J gene TRBJ2-7, with no clear D. Trimming removed 7 bases from V and 4 bases from J, with 20 bases in between. The CDR3 is 15 residues long. The germline CDR1 and CDR2 sequences are SGHTA and FQGNSA. The entire variable domain, with the rest obtained from reference TRBV7-2 and TRBJ2-7, is as follows: GAGVSQSPSNKVTEKGKDVELRCDPISGHTALYWYRQSLGQGLEFLIYFQGNSAPDKSGLPSDRFSAERTGGSVSTLTIQRTQQEDSAVYLCASTRPREPRYEQYFGPGTRLTVT.

The rearrangement joins TRBV28 to TRBJ2-3; TRBD2 matches at 10 bases. Germline V lookup: CDR1 MDHEN, CDR2 SYDVKM. V lost 7 bases, J lost 8 bases, and 12 bases stayed unmatched. This CDR3 has 15 residues. CDR3 in amino acids: CASNLLAGSGSTQYF. CDR3 DNA sequence: TGTGCCAGCAACCTACTAGCGGGGTCCGGAAGTACGCAGTATTTT.

The sample holds many counts of this clonotype. The chain couples TRBV6-1 to TRBJ2-7; 10 bases line up with TRBD1. There are 17 residues in the CDR3. From germline, CDR1 is MNHNS and CDR2 SASEGT. Germline trimming cut 6 bases from V and 4 bases from J; bases unmatched to any gene: 15. The CDR3 coding sequence is TGTGCCAGCAGGGAACCGGGACAGGGGATCAGAAAATACGAGCAGTACTTC. Encoded protein: CASREPGQGIRKYEQYF.

This clonotype has just a few counts. This sequence joins TRBV11-2 and TRBJ2-1; TRBD2 aligns across 7 bases. CDR3 length equals 15 residues. Germline V gene data show CDR1 as SGHAT and CDR2 as FQNNGV. After removal of 3 bases from V and 0 bases from J, the junction contained 2 bases not matched to a gene. The CDR3 DNA sequence: TGTGCCAGCAGCTTTGGCGGGAGCTCCTACAATGAGCAGTTCTTC. It codes for CASSFGGSSYNEQFF.

This clonotype has at least ten counts. The chain uses TRBV10-3 and TRBJ1-1, with a tentative D call TRBD1 (5 bases). The CDR3 extends over 14 amino acids. Germline CDR1 reads ENHRY; CDR2 reads SYGVKD. The V and J ends lost 7 bases and 1 base respectively, with 13 bases between them. The CDR3 sequence: CAINSGTRNTEAFF. The CDR3 region has the DNA TGTGCCATCAACTCCGGGACGCGGAACACTGAAGCTTTCTTT.

This clonotype has only one observation. This may arise from a read error, as a much more abundant clone is one base away. The chain joins TRBV28 to TRBJ2-7, with 7 bases matching TRBD1. The junction had 9 bases not matched to a gene; V was cut back by 8 bases and J by 2 bases. CDR3 length: 14 residues. Germline-derived CDR1 and CDR2 are MDHEN and SYDVKM. The CDR3 nucleotides are TGTGCCAGCGGTCCGACAGGGTTCCCCTACGAGCAGTACTTC. Translated: CASGPTGFPYEQYF.